These T cell receptor beta chains were read from a single sample in a study of blood T cell repertoires in COVID-19. Using immunoSEQ multiplex PCR, the repertoire was profiled, and TCRdb retains in-frame clones only, with some absent. Of a few hundred thousand clones in the sample, 90% were seen once. The specimen sequenced was peripheral blood. The receptor source for this set is a woman in her sixties with COVID-19, enrolled during active disease. CDR3s include the opening cysteine and the closing phenylalanine or tryptophan. A D gene is named only where the DNA matches it firmly. Part of the rows lack a size; the others show once, few, many or a class for expanded clones.

>-|TRBV11-2|TRBJ2-7|TRBD1
CASSLDRGRMYEQYF
TGTGCCAGCAGCTTGGACAGGGGGCGAATGTACGAGCAGTACTTC
>once|TRBV6-2/TRBV6-3|TRBJ1-4|-
CASSYSSVLELFF
TGTGCCAGCAGTTACTCGTCGGTGTTGGAACTGTTTTTT
>-|TRBV11-2|TRBJ1-5|TRBD1
CASSLIAGGNNQPQHF
TGTGCCAGCAGCTTAATAGCAGGGGGCAACAATCAGCCCCAGCATTTT
>-|TRBV7-2|TRBJ2-2|TRBD2
CASSKGLAGNTGELFF
TGTGCCAGCAGCAAGGGACTAGCGGGGAACACCGGGGAGCTGTTTTTT
>-|TRBV5-1|TRBJ2-3|-
CASSLAPSQITDTQYF
TGCGCCAGCAGCTTGGCGCCTAGCCAAATCACAGATACGCAGTATTTT
>-|TRBV7-2|TRBJ1-2|-
CASSPRVMGYGYTF
TGTGCCAGCAGCCCCAGGGTTATGGGCTATGGCTACACCTTC
>-|TRBV18|TRBJ1-5|TRBD1
CASSPSTGDRNNQPQHF
TGTGCCAGCTCACCATCGACAGGGGACCGGAACAATCAGCCCCAGCATTTT
>-|TRBV5-6|TRBJ1-1|-
CASSPLPQDLTEAFF
TGTGCCAGCAGCCCACTCCCCCAGGATCTAACTGAAGCTTTCTTT
>-|TRBV15|TRBJ1-2|-
CATSRGANYGYTF
TGTGCCACCAGCAGAGGAGCTAACTATGGCTACACCTTC
>-|TRBV19|TRBJ1-5|TRBD1
CASSIAGGVGNQPQHF
TGTGCCAGTAGTATAGCAGGGGGCGTTGGCAATCAGCCCCAGCATTTT
>-|TRBV2|TRBJ1-3|TRBD1
CASSEFPDRANTIYF
TGTGCCAGCAGTGAGTTCCCGGACAGGGCCAACACCATATATTTT
>-|TRBV27|TRBJ1-2|TRBD1
CASSFAQGGGYGYTF
TGTGCCAGCAGTTTCGCCCAGGGGGGCGGCTATGGCTACACCTTC
>-|TRBV2|TRBJ2-7|-
CASSPPAGFDCRF
TGTGCCAGCAGCCCCCCGGCAGGTTTTGATTGTCGCTTC
>-|TRBV3-1/TRBV3-2|TRBJ2-2|-
CASRALVTGVNTGELFF
TGTGCCAGCAGAGCTCTTGTAACGGGGGTGAACACCGGGGAGCTGTTTTTT
>-|TRBV18|TRBJ2-2|TRBD1
CASSPRKGQGSVTGELFF
TGTGCCAGCTCACCTCGAAAAGGACAGGGCTCGGTAACCGGGGAGCTGTTTTTT
>-|TRBV3-1/TRBV3-2|TRBJ2-2|-
CASSQVPSSTNTGELFF
TGTGCCAGCAGCCAAGTCCCTAGCAGCACCAACACCGGGGAGCTGTTTTTT
>-|TRBV5-1|TRBJ2-7|-
CASSLALGQGRNEQYF
TGCGCCAGCAGCTTGGCGCTCGGGCAGGGAAGGAACGAGCAGTACTTC
>-|TRBV6-1|TRBJ2-5|-
CASSEGGVETQYF
TGTGCCAGCAGTGAAGGCGGGGTGGAGACCCAGTACTTC
>-|TRBV5-1|TRBJ1-1|-
CASSLAPVPNTEAFF
TGCGCCAGCAGCTTGGCCCCGGTTCCGAACACTGAAGCTTTCTTT
>-|TRBV7-2|TRBJ2-3|-
CASSLARGTDTQYF
TGTGCCAGCAGCTTAGCCAGGGGCACAGATACGCAGTATTTT
>-|TRBV7-2|TRBJ2-1|TRBD2
CASSLFLAGGRNEQFF
TGTGCCAGCAGCCTGTTCCTAGCGGGGGGGCGAAATGAGCAGTTCTTC
>-|TRBV7-8|TRBJ2-4|TRBD1
CASSGQGVAKNIQYF
TGTGCCAGCAGCGGGCAGGGGGTAGCCAAAAACATTCAGTACTTC
>-|TRBV27|TRBJ1-1|-
CASSLRGRAFF
TGTGCCAGCAGTTTACGGGGGAGAGCTTTCTTT
>-|TRBV29-1|TRBJ2-6|-
CSVRTAGANVLTF
TGCAGCGTTCGGACAGCCGGGGCCAACGTCCTGACTTTC
>-|TRBV5-1|TRBJ2-7|TRBD1
CASSLVTGNEQYF
TGCGCCAGCAGCTTGGTGACAGGGAACGAGCAGTACTTC
>-|TRBV7-8|TRBJ2-1|-
CASSPSGYEQFF
TGTGCCAGCAGCCCAAGCGGGTATGAGCAGTTCTTC
>-|TRBV4-1|TRBJ2-7|TRBD2
CASSQSSAGGFTYEQYF
TGCGCCAGCAGCCAATCTTCGGCGGGGGGTTTTACCTACGAGCAGTACTTC
>-|TRBV12-3/TRBV12-4|TRBJ2-1|-
CASSTGYEQFF
TGTGCCAGCAGTACAGGGTATGAGCAGTTCTTC
>-|TRBV29-1|TRBJ1-1|-
CSVPGRPEAFF
TGCAGCGTTCCAGGGAGGCCTGAAGCTTTCTTT
>-|TRBV10-3|TRBJ2-7|TRBD2
CAISESTSGYEQYF
TGTGCCATCAGTGAGTCAACTAGCGGCTACGAGCAGTACTTC
>once|TRBV6-5|TRBJ1-2|-
CASSLGQDYGYTF
TGTGCCAGCAGTCTTGGACAAGACTATGGCTACACCTTC
>-|TRBV7-2|TRBJ1-3|-
CASSTRSMGTIYF
TGTGCCAGCAGCACTAGATCTATGGGTACCATATATTTT
>-|TRBV4-2|TRBJ1-6|-
CASSLSDSGGSPLHF
TGTGCCAGCAGCCTATCGGACAGTGGAGGTTCACCCCTCCACTTT
>-|TRBV7-3|TRBJ1-5|TRBD1
CASSATGGQPQHF
TGTGCCAGCAGCGCGACAGGGGGTCAGCCCCAGCATTTT
>once|TRBV7-8|TRBJ1-5|-
CASSLGPGDQPQHF
TGTGCCAGCAGCTTAGGTCCCGGTGATCAGCCCCAGCATTTT
>-|TRBV5-1|TRBJ2-2|TRBD1
CASSLLQGGTGELFF
TGCGCCAGCAGCTTGTTACAGGGGGGCACCGGGGAGCTGTTTTTT
>-|TRBV7-2|TRBJ1-2|TRBD1
CASSLERVRGHGYTF
TGTGCCAGCAGCTTAGAAAGGGTCAGGGGGCATGGCTACACCTTC